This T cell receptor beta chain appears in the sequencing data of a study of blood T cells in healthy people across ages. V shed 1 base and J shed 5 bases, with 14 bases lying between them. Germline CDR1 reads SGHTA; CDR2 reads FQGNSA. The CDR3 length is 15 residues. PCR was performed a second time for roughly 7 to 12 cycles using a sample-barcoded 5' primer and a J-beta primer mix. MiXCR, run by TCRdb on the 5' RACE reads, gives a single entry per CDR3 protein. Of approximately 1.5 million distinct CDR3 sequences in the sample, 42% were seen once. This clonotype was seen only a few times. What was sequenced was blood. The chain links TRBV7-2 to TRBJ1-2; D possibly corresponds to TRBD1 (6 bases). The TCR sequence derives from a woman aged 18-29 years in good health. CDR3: CASSLGGGAHYGYTF. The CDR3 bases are TGTGCCAGCAGCTTAGGTGGGGGGGCCCATTATGGCTACACCTTC.